The clone carrying this TCR beta chain was found many times. This sample stems from a study of T cells in Graves' hyperthyroidism and ophthalmopathy. The CDR3 is 13 amino acids. V gave up 0 bases and J gave up 4 bases, with 7 bases separating them. Germline CDR1 is SGHNT and CDR2 is YENEEA. The source material, RNA transcripts, was used to amplify TCR beta CDR3 regions. Researchers ran a first-round RT-PCR on the TCR CDR3 using the HTBI primer set. TCRdb passed the multiplex PCR reads through MiXCR, listing each CDR3 protein once. The table records 500,000 or so distinct CDR3 sequences, under 20% of them present only once.

V usage is TRBV11-3 and J usage is TRBJ2-7, with D perhaps matching TRBD1 (6 bases). The source is a woman aged 18-30 years with Graves' ophthalmopathy. Source material: blood. CDR3 nucleotide sequence: TGTGCCAGCAGCTTAGATACAGGGTACGAGCAGTACTTC. Translation gives CASSLDTGYEQYF. Together with reference TRBV11-3 and TRBJ2-7, the CDR3 gives the full variable domain: EAGVVQSPRYKIIEKKQPVAFWCNPISGHNTLYWYLQNLGQGPELLIRYENEEAVDDSQLPKDRFSAERLKGVDSTLKIQPAELGDSAVYLCASSLDTGYEQYFGPGTRLTVT.